What follows are 28 T cell receptor beta chains derived from one specimen sequenced in a study of blood T cell repertoires in COVID-19. Assay: immunoSEQ multiplex PCR; the TCRdb copy retains only in-frame clones and omits some. The sample records fewer than 300,000 clones, just over 85% being singletons. Material for sequencing was peripheral blood. Receptors were obtained from a man aged 45-65 years with COVID-19, enrolled during active disease.

This chain links TRBV9 with TRBJ2-2, with D tentatively TRBD1 (6 bases). The length of the CDR3 is 14 residues. The V gene's germline CDR1 is SGDLS and CDR2 YYNGEE. Trimming left V 7 bases short and J 7 bases short, with 17 bases between. As DNA, the CDR3 is TGTGCCAGCCACACAGGGCAGGTCGGCGGGGAGCTGTTTTTT. The encoded protein is CASHTGQVGGELFF.

The chain employs TRBV7-6 and TRBJ2-2; 11 bases are shared with TRBD1. Germline assignment: CDR1 SGHVS and CDR2 FNYEAQ. The CDR3 is 19 residues long. J gave up 5 bases and V 5 bases, and 16 bases lay outside the gene matches. The CDR3 sequence is CASSPFAPFGTGGTGELFF. The CDR3, as DNA: TGTGCCAGCAGCCCTTTTGCCCCATTTGGGACAGGGGGGACCGGGGAGCTGTTTTTT. Together with reference TRBV7-6 and TRBJ2-2, the CDR3 gives the full variable domain: GAGVSQSPRYKVTKRGQDVALRCDPISGHVSLYWYRQALGQGPEFLTYFNYEAQQDKSGLPNDRFSAERPEGSISTLTIQRTEQRDSAMYRCASSPFAPFGTGGTGELFFGEGSRLTVL.

This clone was counted only a few times. This chain uses TRBV5-4 with TRBJ1-2, with D maybe TRBD1 (5 bases). Germline CDR1 SGHNT, CDR2 YYREEE (reference sequence). Trimming left V 6 bases short and J 5 bases short, with 17 bases between. The CDR3 runs 14 residues. CDR3 in DNA: TGTGCCAGCACCCCGCTCGGGGGGTCGTATGGCTACACCTTC. This encodes CASTPLGGSYGYTF.

V usage is TRBV12-3 or TRBV12-4 and J usage is TRBJ2-3, with a tentative D call TRBD2 (5 bases). CDR3 size: 13 residues. V lost 3 bases, J lost 4 bases, and 8 bases lay in between. In nucleotides, the CDR3 is TGTGCCAGCAGTTTTAACGGGGCAGATACGCAGTATTTT. This codes for CASSFNGADTQYF.

The V and J genes are TRBV10-2 and TRBJ2-5, with 7 positions matching TRBD1. Per germline, CDR1 WSHSY and CDR2 SAAADI. J gave up 4 bases and V 8 bases, and 7 bases lay outside the gene matches. The CDR3 totals 13 residues. CDR3 protein: CASATGTVETQYF. In DNA, the CDR3 is TGCGCCAGCGCGACAGGGACGGTAGAGACCCAGTACTTC.

The chain carries TRBV3-1 (or the pseudogene TRBV3-2) and TRBJ1-3; D is undetermined. The V gene's germline CDR1 is LGHDT and CDR2 YNNKEL (reference sequence). The CDR3 has 14 residues. Deletions cut 1 base from V and 1 base from J, with 5 bases between. DNA for the CDR3: TGTGCCAGCAGCCAAGGAGGATCTGGAAACACCATATATTTT. The encoded protein is CASSQGGSGNTIYF.

The V gene is TRBV24-1, the J gene TRBJ1-2, with D maybe TRBD1 (6 bases). V was cut by 3 bases and J by 9 bases, with 13 bases left in between. The CDR3 extends over 13 amino acids. The germline CDR1 and CDR2 sequences are KGHDR and SFDVKD. The CDR3 spells CATSDRTGGRYTF. The CDR3 bases are TGTGCCACCAGTGATCGAACGGGGGGCCGCTACACCTTC.

This clone was seen only a few times. This chain connects TRBV19 to TRBJ1-5; 11 bases are shared with TRBD1. Germline lookup yields CDR1 LNHDA and CDR2 SQIVND (reference sequence). The ends lost 5 bases at V and 6 bases at J; junction bases unmatched: 18. The CDR3 spans 19 residues. This CDR3 is CASSWGRHLGQGASQPQHF. The CDR3 DNA is TGTGCCAGTAGTTGGGGCCGACACCTCGGACAGGGGGCGAGTCAGCCCCAGCATTTT.

This chain connects TRBV12-3 or TRBV12-4 to TRBJ2-4, with TRBD1 matching 8 bases. Trimming at V came to 5 bases and at J to 16 bases, leaving 10 bases not matched to a gene. This CDR3 is 12 amino acids long. This CDR3 reads CASSPNRGVAYF. In DNA, the CDR3 is TGTGCCAGCAGTCCCAACAGGGGGGTCGCCTACTTC.

This chain connects TRBV11-2 to TRBJ2-7; a possible D gene is TRBD2 (5 bases). CDR1 and CDR2 (germline): SGHAT, FQNNGV. Deletions cut 3 bases from V and 4 bases from J, with 7 bases between. The CDR3 is made up of 12 amino acids. This chain's CDR3 is CASSFEGYEQYF. The CDR3 bases are TGTGCCAGCAGCTTCGAGGGATACGAGCAGTACTTC.

The V and J genes are TRBV18 and TRBJ2-7; TRBD2 might be the D (5 bases). V was pared by 1 base and J by 5 bases, with 15 bases between. Germline CDR1 is KGHSH and CDR2 is LQKENI. The CDR3 totals 15 residues. The chain's CDR3 is CASSPRDSGSNEQYF. The CDR3 DNA reads as TGTGCCAGCTCACCACGAGATTCGGGAAGCAACGAGCAGTACTTC.

The rearrangement uses TRBV30 and TRBJ1-2; a possible D gene is TRBD1 (5 bases). The CDR3 extends over 12 amino acids. The V gene lost 5 bases and the J gene lost 2 bases, with 9 bases spanning the gap. Germline V gene data show CDR1 as GTSNPN and CDR2 as SVGIG (reference sequence). CDR3 in amino acids: CAWDGGNYGYTF. DNA of the CDR3: TGTGCCTGGGACGGGGGAAACTATGGCTACACCTTC.

The V gene is TRBV28, the J gene TRBJ1-3; D might be TRBD1 (5 bases). Germline CDR1 is MDHEN and CDR2 is SYDVKM. Trimming cost V 4 bases and J 5 bases, with 15 bases left between them. CDR3 length equals 15 residues. The CDR3 protein is CASSSPRGARNTIYF. CDR3 in DNA: TGTGCCAGCAGTTCTCCCCGCGGGGCTAGAAACACCATATATTTT.

J is TRBJ1-5 and V is TRBV7-2; D perhaps matches TRBD1 (6 bases). CDR1 is SGHTA and CDR2 is FQGNSA in the germline V gene. Trimming removed 4 bases from V and 7 bases from J, with 14 bases in between. This CDR3 has 14 residues. For the CDR3, the DNA is TGTGCCAGCAGCTACACAGGGATTGGGCAGCCCCAGCATTTT. The encoded protein is CASSYTGIGQPQHF.

The chain employs TRBV19 and TRBJ1-5; no firm D call. The CDR3 has 15 amino acids. Trimming removed 7 bases at V and 3 bases at J, with 16 bases between. Per the germline V gene, CDR1 is LNHDA and CDR2 is SQIVND (reference sequence). CDR3: CASTLDGVSNQPQHF. The CDR3 DNA reads TGTGCCAGTACTTTAGACGGAGTATCCAATCAGCCCCAGCATTTT. The variable domain in full, with the rest retrieved from reference TRBV19 and TRBJ1-5, is DGGITQSPKYLFRKEGQNVTLSCEQNLNHDAMYWYRQDPGQGLRLIYYSQIVNDFQKGDIAEGYSVSREKKESFPLTVTSAQKNPTAFYLCASTLDGVSNQPQHFGDGTRLSIL.

The CDR3 spells CASSQSSTDTQYF. The DNA for the CDR3 is TGTGCCAGTAGTCAAAGCTCTACAGATACGCAGTATTTT. The chain employs TRBV19 and TRBJ2-3; D not resolved. Per the germline V gene, CDR1 is LNHDA and CDR2 is SQIVND (reference sequence). Trimming took 5 bases from V and 3 from J, leaving 9 bases between them. The CDR3 sequence is 13 residues long. Looking up the rest from reference TRBV19 and TRBJ2-3 gives the full variable domain: DGGITQSPKYLFRKEGQNVTLSCEQNLNHDAMYWYRQDPGQGLRLIYYSQIVNDFQKGDIAEGYSVSREKKESFPLTVTSAQKNPTAFYLCASSQSSTDTQYFGPGTRLTVL.

The V gene is TRBV18, the J gene TRBJ1-5, with TRBD1 as a possible D gene (5 bases). The CDR3 runs 16 residues. With 6 bases removed from V and 2 bases from J, the gap between germline ends came to 17 bases. Germline values: CDR1 KGHSH, CDR2 LQKENI. In nucleotides, the CDR3 is TGTGCCAGCTCCCTGCAGGGCCGGGGGGGCAATCAGCCCCAGCATTTT. Amino acids: CASSLQGRGGNQPQHF.

This clone was observed a single time. This rearrangement joins TRBV7-9 to TRBJ2-7; 13 nucleotides align to TRBD2. CDR3 size: 14 residues. V dropped 5 bases and J dropped 4; count of bases not matched to a gene: 2. Germline V gives CDR1 SEHNR, CDR2 FQNEAQ (reference sequence). For the CDR3, the DNA is TGTGCCAGCAGCCGGACTAGCGGGAGATACGAGCAGTACTTC. It translates to CASSRTSGRYEQYF.

The chain carries TRBV19 and TRBJ2-7, with D tentatively TRBD1 (6 bases). V lost 5 bases, J lost 3 bases, and 20 bases lay in between. Germline V gene data show CDR1 as LNHDA and CDR2 as SQIVND (reference sequence). This CDR3 has 16 residues. CDR3 residues: CASSEGIEGEIYEQYF. CDR3 in DNA: TGTGCCAGTAGTGAAGGAATAGAGGGGGAGATCTACGAGCAGTACTTC. The variable domain in full, completed from reference TRBV19 and TRBJ2-7, reads DGGITQSPKYLFRKEGQNVTLSCEQNLNHDAMYWYRQDPGQGLRLIYYSQIVNDFQKGDIAEGYSVSREKKESFPLTVTSAQKNPTAFYLCASSEGIEGEIYEQYFGPGTRLTVT.

This clone has only a few counts. Within the sample, other DNA sequences also encode this same CDR3. This chain joins TRBV19 and TRBJ2-2, with D possibly TRBD1 on 5 matching bases. V gave up 2 bases and J gave up 1 base, with 5 bases separating them. Germline CDR1 LNHDA, CDR2 SQIVND (reference sequence). CDR3 length: 14 amino acids. For the CDR3, the DNA is TGTGCCAGTAGTATAAGGGGGAACACCGGGGAGCTGTTTTTT. Its protein product is CASSIRGNTGELFF.

In its sample, this clone was seen a few times. The rearrangement uses TRBV3-1 (or the pseudogene TRBV3-2) and TRBJ2-7; D is ambiguous. There are 15 residues in the CDR3. V dropped 1 base and J dropped 3 bases, with 13 bases sitting between them. The germline V gene has CDR1 LGHDT and CDR2 YNNKEL (reference sequence). The CDR3, as DNA: TGTGCCAGCAGCCAAGGTACAGAGACGTTCTACGAGCAGTACTTC. This codes for CASSQGTETFYEQYF.

The genes are TRBV5-1 and TRBJ1-6, with D tentatively TRBD1 (6 bases). Germline loops: CDR1 SGHRS, CDR2 YFSETQ. The CDR3 is made up of 14 amino acids. Trimming shortened V by 7 bases and J by 7 bases, and 15 bases separated the two germline ends. CDR3 nucleotide sequence: TGCGCCAGCTCAATACAGGGACTAAATTCACCCCTCCACTTT. Encoded protein: CASSIQGLNSPLHF.

The V and J genes are TRBV15 and TRBJ2-7; D perhaps matches TRBD1 (6 bases). Germline V CDR1 and CDR2: LNHNV, YYDKDF (reference sequence). The V end was cut by 3 bases, the J end by 1 base, with 10 bases between. This CDR3 spans 14 amino acids. The CDR3 protein is CATSRGAESYEQYF. The DNA for the CDR3 is TGTGCCACCAGCAGGGGGGCAGAGTCCTACGAGCAGTACTTC. Based on the CDR3 plus reference TRBV15 and TRBJ2-7, the full variable domain is DAMVIQNPRYQVTQFGKPVTLSCSQTLNHNVMYWYQQKSSQAPKLLFHYYDKDFNNEADTPDNFQSRRPNTSFCFLDIRSPGLGDTAMYLCATSRGAESYEQYFGPGTRLTVT.

This clone was seen only once. The V gene is TRBV27, the J gene TRBJ1-5; D is undetermined. CDR3 length: 17 residues. Trimming cost V 0 bases and J 2 bases, with 14 bases left between them. Germline values: CDR1 MNHEY, CDR2 SMNVEV (reference sequence). DNA of the CDR3: TGTGCCAGCAGTTTATCGGAAGTGGCCGGGGGCAATCAGCCCCAGCATTTT. This sequence encodes CASSLSEVAGGNQPQHF.

Only a few counts were recorded for this clone. The CDR3 spells CATSPRGADGYTF. CDR3 DNA: TGTGCCACCAGCCCCCGTGGGGCGGATGGCTACACCTTC. The genes are TRBV15 and TRBJ1-2; tentative D call: TRBD1 (5 bases). CDR1 and CDR2 from the germline V gene are LNHNV and YYDKDF (reference sequence). Trimming pared 5 bases from V and 6 bases from J, leaving 13 bases between. The CDR3 loop spans 13 amino acids.

This chain joins TRBV3-1 (or the pseudogene TRBV3-2) and TRBJ1-4, with TRBD1 as a possible D gene (5 bases). Germline loops: CDR1 LGHDT, CDR2 YNNKEL (reference sequence). The CDR3 is made up of 17 amino acids. V lost 1 base and J lost 6, with 18 bases in between. The CDR3 loop reads CASSQVMARANYEKLFF. CDR3 nucleotide sequence: TGTGCCAGCAGCCAAGTCATGGCCAGGGCCAATTATGAAAAACTGTTTTTT.

The chain has TRBV12-3 or TRBV12-4 and TRBJ1-4; possible D gene TRBD1, 5 bases. With 7 bases removed from V and 8 bases from J, the gap between germline ends came to 14 bases. The CDR3 loop spans 13 amino acids. CDR3 DNA: TGTGCCAGCACAGGGCCGGGGGGAGAAAAACTGTTTTTT. Amino acids: CASTGPGGEKLFF.

The V and J genes are TRBV15 and TRBJ2-7; TRBD2 agrees at 7 bases. CDR3 length equals 16 residues. CDR1 and CDR2 from the germline V gene are LNHNV and YYDKDF (reference sequence). After removal of 5 bases from V and 0 bases from J, the junction contained 10 bases not matched to a gene. CDR3 in amino acids: CATSVRLAASSYEQYF. DNA for the CDR3: TGTGCCACCAGCGTCCGCCTAGCGGCTAGCTCCTACGAGCAGTACTTC.